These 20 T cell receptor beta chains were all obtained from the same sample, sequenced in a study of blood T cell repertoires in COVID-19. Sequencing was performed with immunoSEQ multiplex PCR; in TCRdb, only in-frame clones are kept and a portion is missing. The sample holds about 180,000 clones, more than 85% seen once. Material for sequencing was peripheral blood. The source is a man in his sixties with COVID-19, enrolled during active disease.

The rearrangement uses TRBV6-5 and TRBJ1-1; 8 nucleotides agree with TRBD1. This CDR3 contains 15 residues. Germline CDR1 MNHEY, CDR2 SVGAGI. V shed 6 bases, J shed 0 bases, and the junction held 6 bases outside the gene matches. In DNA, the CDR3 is TGTGCCAGCAGACACTCGGACAGGGTGAACACTGAAGCTTTCTTT. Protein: CASRHSDRVNTEAFF.

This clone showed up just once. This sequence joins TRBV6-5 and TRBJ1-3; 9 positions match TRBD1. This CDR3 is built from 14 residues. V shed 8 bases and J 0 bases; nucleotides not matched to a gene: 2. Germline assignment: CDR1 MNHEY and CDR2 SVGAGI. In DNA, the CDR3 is TGTGCCAGCCAGGACAGGGGCTCTGGAAACACCATATATTTT. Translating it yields CASQDRGSGNTIYF.

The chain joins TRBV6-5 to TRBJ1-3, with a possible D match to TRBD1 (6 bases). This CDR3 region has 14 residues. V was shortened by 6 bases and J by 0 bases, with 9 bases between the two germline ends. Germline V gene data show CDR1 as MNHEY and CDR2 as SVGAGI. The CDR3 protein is CASSQDSSGNTIYF. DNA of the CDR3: TGTGCCAGCAGCCAGGACAGCTCTGGAAACACCATATATTTT.

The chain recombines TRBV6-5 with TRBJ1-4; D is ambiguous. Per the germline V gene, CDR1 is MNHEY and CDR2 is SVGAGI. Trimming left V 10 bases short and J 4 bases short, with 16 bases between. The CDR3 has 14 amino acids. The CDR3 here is CAIPEVWVNEKLFF. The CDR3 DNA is TGTGCCATTCCCGAGGTCTGGGTTAATGAAAAACTGTTTTTT.

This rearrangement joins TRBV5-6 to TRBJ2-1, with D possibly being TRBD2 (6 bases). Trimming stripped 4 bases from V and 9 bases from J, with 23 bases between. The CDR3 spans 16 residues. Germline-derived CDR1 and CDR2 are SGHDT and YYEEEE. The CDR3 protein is CASSRGPGPRSGEQFF. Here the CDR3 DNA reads TGTGCCAGCAGCCGAGGTCCGGGACCACGTAGCGGTGAGCAGTTCTTC.

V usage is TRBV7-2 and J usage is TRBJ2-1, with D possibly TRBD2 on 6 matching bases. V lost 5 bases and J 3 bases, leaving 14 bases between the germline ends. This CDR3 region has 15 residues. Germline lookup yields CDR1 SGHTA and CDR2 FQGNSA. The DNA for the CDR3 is TGTGCCAGCAGCCTCTCCGGGAGCAACTACAATGAGCAGTTCTTC. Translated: CASSLSGSNYNEQFF.

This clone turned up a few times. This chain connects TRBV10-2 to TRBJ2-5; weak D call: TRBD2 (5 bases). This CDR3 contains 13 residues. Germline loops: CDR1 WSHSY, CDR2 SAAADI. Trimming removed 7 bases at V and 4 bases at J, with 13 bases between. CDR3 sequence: CASTPGVGETQYF. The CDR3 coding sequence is TGCGCCAGCACCCCCGGGGTGGGAGAGACCCAGTACTTC.

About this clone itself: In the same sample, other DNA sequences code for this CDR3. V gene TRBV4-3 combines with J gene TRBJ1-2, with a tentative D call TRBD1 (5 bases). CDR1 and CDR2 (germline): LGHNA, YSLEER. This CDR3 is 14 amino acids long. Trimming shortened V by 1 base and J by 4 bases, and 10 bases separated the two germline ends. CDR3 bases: TGCGCCAGCAGCCAAGGTCAGGGCGGCTATGGCTACACCTTC. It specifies CASSQGQGGYGYTF.

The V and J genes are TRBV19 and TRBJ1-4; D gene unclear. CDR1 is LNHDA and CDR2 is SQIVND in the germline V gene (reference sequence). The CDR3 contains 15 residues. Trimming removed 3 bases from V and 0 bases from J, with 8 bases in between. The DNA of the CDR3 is TGTGCCAGTAGTATGGTTAGTACAACTAATGAAAAACTGTTTTTT. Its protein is CASSMVSTTNEKLFF.

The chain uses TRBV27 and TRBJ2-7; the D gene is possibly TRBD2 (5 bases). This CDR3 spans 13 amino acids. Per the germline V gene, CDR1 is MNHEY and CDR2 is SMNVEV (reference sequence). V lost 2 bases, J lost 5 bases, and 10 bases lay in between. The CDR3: CASSLVAGNEQYF. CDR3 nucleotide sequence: TGTGCCAGCAGTTTAGTTGCGGGTAACGAGCAGTACTTC.

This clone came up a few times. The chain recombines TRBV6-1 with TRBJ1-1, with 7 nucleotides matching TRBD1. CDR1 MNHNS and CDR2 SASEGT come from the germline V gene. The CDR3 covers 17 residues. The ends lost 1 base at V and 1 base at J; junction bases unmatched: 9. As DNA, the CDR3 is TGTGCCAGCAGTGAAGGAACAGGGGTCAAAAGGAACACTGAAGCTTTCTTT. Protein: CASSEGTGVKRNTEAFF.

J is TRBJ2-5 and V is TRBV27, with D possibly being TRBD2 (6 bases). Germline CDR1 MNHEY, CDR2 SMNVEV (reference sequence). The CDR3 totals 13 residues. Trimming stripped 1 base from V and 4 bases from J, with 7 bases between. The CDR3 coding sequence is TGTGCCAGCAGTTTATTGGGGGGAGAGACCCAGTACTTC. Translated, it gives CASSLLGGETQYF.

The CDR3 DNA sequence: TGTGCCAGTAGTCGGGGTGAAGCTTTCTTT. Translated, it gives CASSRGEAFF. V usage is TRBV19 and J usage is TRBJ1-1, with D hard to call. Germline CDR1 and CDR2: LNHDA and SQIVND (reference sequence). This CDR3 region has 10 residues. Between the trimmed V and J ends, which lost 5 bases and 7 bases, there was a span of 5 bases.

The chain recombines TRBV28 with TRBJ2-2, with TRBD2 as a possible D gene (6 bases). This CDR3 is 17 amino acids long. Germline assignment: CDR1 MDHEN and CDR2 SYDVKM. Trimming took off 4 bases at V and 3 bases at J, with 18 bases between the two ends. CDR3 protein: CASSSGSARAYTGELFF. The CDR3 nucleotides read TGTGCCAGCAGTTCCGGGAGTGCTAGGGCGTACACCGGGGAGCTGTTTTTT.

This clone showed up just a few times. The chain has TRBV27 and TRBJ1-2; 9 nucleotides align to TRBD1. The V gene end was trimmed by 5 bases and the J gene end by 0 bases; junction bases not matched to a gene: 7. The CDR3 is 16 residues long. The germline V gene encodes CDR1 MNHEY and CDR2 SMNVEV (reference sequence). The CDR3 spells CASSRYDRGTNYGYTF. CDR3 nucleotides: TGTGCCAGCAGTAGATACGACAGGGGGACTAACTATGGCTACACCTTC.

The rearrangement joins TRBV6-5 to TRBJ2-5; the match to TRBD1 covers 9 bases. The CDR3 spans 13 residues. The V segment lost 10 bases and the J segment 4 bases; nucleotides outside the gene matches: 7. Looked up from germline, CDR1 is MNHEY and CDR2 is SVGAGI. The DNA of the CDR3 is TGTGCCACCCACAGGGGGCTGGGAGAGACCCAGTACTTC. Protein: CATHRGLGETQYF.

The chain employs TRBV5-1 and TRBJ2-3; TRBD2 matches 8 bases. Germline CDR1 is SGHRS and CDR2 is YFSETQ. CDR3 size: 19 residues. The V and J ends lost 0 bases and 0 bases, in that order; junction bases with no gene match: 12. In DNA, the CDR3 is TGCGCCAGCAGCTTGGCCGGGGGCCCGGGCGGGGGGAGCACAGATACGCAGTATTTT. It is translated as CASSLAGGPGGGSTDTQYF.

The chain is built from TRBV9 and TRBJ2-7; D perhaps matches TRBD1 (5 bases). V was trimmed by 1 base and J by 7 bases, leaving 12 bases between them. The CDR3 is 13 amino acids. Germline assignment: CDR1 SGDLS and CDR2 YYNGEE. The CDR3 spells CASSVHGQGEQYF. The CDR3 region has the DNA TGTGCCAGCAGCGTACATGGACAAGGAGAGCAGTACTTC.

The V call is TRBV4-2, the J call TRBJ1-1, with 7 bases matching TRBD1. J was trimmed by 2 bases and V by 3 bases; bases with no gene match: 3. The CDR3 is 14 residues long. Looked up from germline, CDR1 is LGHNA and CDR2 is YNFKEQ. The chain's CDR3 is CASSQAGGNTEAFF. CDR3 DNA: TGTGCCAGCAGCCAGGCAGGGGGAAACACTGAAGCTTTCTTT.

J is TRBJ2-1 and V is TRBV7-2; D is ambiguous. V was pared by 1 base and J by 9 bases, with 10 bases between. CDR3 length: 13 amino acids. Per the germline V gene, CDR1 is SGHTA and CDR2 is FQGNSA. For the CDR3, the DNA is TGTGCCAGCAGCTTAGGGGTAGCCATTGAGCAGTTCTTC. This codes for CASSLGVAIEQFF. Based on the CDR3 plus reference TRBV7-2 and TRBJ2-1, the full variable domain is GAGVSQSPSNKVTEKGKDVELRCDPISGHTALYWYRQSLGQGLEFLIYFQGNSAPDKSGLPSDRFSAERTGGSVSTLTIQRTQQEDSAVYLCASSLGVAIEQFFGPGTRLTVL.